This T cell receptor beta chain was sequenced in a study of control samples from healthy donors and cancer patients. The germline V gene has CDR1 SGHKS and CDR2 YYEKEE (reference sequence). The CDR3 is made up of 14 amino acids, end residues included. Comment on this clone: It is unclear where the CDR3 begins or ends on the DNA, so no DNA is shown, and the CDR3 is as TCRdb lists it.

Sequencing was performed with immunoSEQ multiplex PCR; in TCRdb, only in-frame clones are kept and a portion is missing. The top ten clones hold around 1.5% of a sample with approximately 180,000 clones, approximately 94% of them seen once. What was sequenced was blood. This sequence originates from a woman between 18 and 29 years old in good health. V and J are TRBV5-5 and TRBJ1-2. CDR3 in amino acids: CASSLALFGEGYTF.